This TCR beta chain derives from a study of tumor and adjacent non-tumor tissue in lung cancer. General observations from the study: Top 100 clones took a larger repertoire share in normal lung.

The CDR3 totals 13 residues. Germline CDR1 is ENHRY and CDR2 is SYGVKD. Trimming removed 10 bases from V and 3 bases from J; junction bases left unmatched: 7. Regarding this clonotype: Antigen specificity is unknown.

The template was RNA from unsorted bulk tissue. A modified ARM-PCR protocol with three rounds of nested PCR amplified TCRbeta. Via MiXCR, TCRdb re-called the multiplex PCR reads, giving one row per CDR3 protein. The sample includes roughly 93,000 distinct CDR3 sequences, approximately 70% of them seen just once. This sequence was found in a man between 60 and 75 years old with non-small cell lung cancer. Specimen: lung tumor tissue. The rearrangement links TRBV10-3 to TRBJ1-1; 8 bases fit TRBD1. The CDR3 DNA reads as TGTGCCAGTACAGGGGGACTTTACACTGAAGCTTTCTTT. This translates into CASTGGLYTEAFF.